This is a list of T cell receptor beta chains from one sample in a study of response to subunit inactivated influenza vaccine. One entry per CDR3 protein results from TCRdb running MiXCR on the RT-PCR reads. The sample consists of 150,000 to 200,000 distinct CDR3 sequences, 12% of them appearing once. The same data also contributed to another study, on T cells expressing NK-cell markers.

The specimen comprised CD8+ T cells sorted from PBMCs, sampled about 11 days after vaccination. The receptors originated from a man in his fifties who received an inactivated influenza vaccine. Each CDR3 is given with its conserved first and last residue. D genes are given only for firm matches. Clone size is stated in some rows and not others, as once, few, many or a class when expanded.

D	V	J	size	DNA	CDR3
TRBD2	TRBV13	TRBJ2-5	NA	TGTGCCAGCAGCTTAGGAGGTAGCGGGAGTTTAGGAGAGACCCAGTACTTC	CASSLGGSGSLGETQYF
NA	TRBV6-2/TRBV6-3	TRBJ2-2	many	TGTGCCAGCAGTCCGTCACAGGGGGAGCTGTTTTTT	CASSPSQGELFF
TRBD2	TRBV4-3	TRBJ2-2	few	TGCGCCAGCAGCCAAGGAGTAGCGGGAGCATCCGGGGAGCTGTTTTTT	CASSQGVAGASGELFF
NA	TRBV5-5	TRBJ2-7	NA	TGTGCCAGCAGCTTAATCAGAGGGAGGAGCTCCTACGAGCAGTACTTC	CASSLIRGRSSYEQYF
NA	TRBV29-1	TRBJ2-3	many	TGCAGCGTTGAAGAAGGAAAGGACGGCACAGATACGCAGTATTTT	CSVEEGKDGTDTQYF
TRBD1	TRBV7-7	TRBJ2-3	few	TGTGCTAGCAGCGACGACAGGGGGGATACGCAGTATTTT	CASSDDRGDTQYF
TRBD1	TRBV4-2	TRBJ2-7	NA	TGTGCCAGCAGCCCTAGGGGGACAGGACTCCCCTACGAGCAGTACTTC	CASSPRGTGLPYEQYF
TRBD2	TRBV12-3/TRBV12-4	TRBJ2-7	many	TGTGCCAGCAGTTTGGGGGGGAACAGCTACGAGCAGTACTTC	CASSLGGNSYEQYF
NA	TRBV29-1	TRBJ2-6	NA	TGCAGCGTGATAGGGTATGGGGCCAACGTCCTGACTTTC	CSVIGYGANVLTF
NA	TRBV7-9	TRBJ2-2	few	TGTGCCAGCAGCTCGTATCTAATTAGCGGGAACACCGGGGAGCTGTTTTTT	CASSSYLISGNTGELFF
NA	TRBV4-2	TRBJ2-7	few	TGTGCCAGCAGCCCCTTCGCACAGGAGTACGAGCAGTACTTC	CASSPFAQEYEQYF
TRBD1	TRBV6-5	TRBJ2-1	few	TGTGCCAGCAGTTACAGTCTCTTCCTCCGGGACAGGGGGTTCAATGAGCAGTTCTTC	CASSYSLFLRDRGFNEQFF
TRBD1	TRBV5-6	TRBJ1-2	NA	TGTGCCAGCAGCTACCCTTTTCCCGGGACAGGGGCTAACTATGGCTACACCTTC	CASSYPFPGTGANYGYTF